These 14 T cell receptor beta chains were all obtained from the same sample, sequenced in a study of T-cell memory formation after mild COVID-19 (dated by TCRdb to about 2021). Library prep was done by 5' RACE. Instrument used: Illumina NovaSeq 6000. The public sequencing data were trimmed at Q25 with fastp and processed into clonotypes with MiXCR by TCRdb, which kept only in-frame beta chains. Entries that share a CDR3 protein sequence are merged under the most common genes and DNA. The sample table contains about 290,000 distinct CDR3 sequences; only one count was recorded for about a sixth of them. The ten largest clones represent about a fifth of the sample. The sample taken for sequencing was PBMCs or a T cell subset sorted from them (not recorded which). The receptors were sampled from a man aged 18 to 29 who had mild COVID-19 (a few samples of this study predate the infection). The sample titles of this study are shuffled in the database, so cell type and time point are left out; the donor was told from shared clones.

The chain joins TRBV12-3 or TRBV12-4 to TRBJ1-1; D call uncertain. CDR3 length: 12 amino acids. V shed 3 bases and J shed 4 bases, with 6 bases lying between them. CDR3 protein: CASSLHGTEAFF. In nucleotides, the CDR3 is TGTGCCAGCAGTTTGCATGGCACTGAAGCTTTCTTT.

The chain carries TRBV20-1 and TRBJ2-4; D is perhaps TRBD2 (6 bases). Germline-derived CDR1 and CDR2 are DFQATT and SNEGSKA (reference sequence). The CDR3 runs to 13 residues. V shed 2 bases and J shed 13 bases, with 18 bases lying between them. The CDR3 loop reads CSARSELDAGQYF. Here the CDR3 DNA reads TGCAGTGCTAGATCTGAGTTGGACGCGGGGCAGTACTTC.

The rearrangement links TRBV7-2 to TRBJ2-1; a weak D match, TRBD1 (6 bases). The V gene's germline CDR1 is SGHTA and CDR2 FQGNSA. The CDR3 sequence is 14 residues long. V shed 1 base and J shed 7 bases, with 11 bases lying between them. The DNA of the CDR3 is TGTGCCAGCAGCTTAGTGGGGGCAGGAAATGAGCAGTTCTTC. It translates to CASSLVGAGNEQFF.

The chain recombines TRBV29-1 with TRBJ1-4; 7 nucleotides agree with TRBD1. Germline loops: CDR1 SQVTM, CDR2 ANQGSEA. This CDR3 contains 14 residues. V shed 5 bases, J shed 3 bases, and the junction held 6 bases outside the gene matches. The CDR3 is CSVYRTGSNEKLFF. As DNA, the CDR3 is TGCAGCGTTTACCGGACAGGTTCTAATGAAAAACTGTTTTTT.

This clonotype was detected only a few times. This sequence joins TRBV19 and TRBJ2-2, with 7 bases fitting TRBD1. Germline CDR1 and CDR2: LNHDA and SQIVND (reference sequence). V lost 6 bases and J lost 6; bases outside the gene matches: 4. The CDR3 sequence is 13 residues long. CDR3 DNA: TGTGCCAGTAGCTATCAGGGGGCCGGGGAGCTGTTTTTT. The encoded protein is CASSYQGAGELFF.

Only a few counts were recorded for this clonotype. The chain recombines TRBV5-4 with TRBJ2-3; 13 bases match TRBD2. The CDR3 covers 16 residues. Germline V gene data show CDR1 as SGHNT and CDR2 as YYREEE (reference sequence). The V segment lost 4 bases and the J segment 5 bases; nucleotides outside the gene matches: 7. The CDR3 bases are TGTGCCAGCAGCCCGAGGACTAGCGGGGGAGTAGATACGCAGTATTTT. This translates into CASSPRTSGGVDTQYF.

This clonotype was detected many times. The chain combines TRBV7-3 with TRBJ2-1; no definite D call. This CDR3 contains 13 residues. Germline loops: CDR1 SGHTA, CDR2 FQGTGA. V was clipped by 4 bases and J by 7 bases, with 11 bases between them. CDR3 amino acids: CASSSGPRNEQFF. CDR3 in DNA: TGTGCCAGCAGCTCCGGGCCCAGGAATGAGCAGTTCTTC.

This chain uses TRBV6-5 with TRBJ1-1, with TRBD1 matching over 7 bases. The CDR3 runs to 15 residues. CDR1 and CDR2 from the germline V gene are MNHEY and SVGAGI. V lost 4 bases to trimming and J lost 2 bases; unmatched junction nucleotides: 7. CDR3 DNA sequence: TGTGCCAGCAGTTCCAGGGGGGAAGTTAACACTGAAGCTTTCTTT. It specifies CASSSRGEVNTEAFF.

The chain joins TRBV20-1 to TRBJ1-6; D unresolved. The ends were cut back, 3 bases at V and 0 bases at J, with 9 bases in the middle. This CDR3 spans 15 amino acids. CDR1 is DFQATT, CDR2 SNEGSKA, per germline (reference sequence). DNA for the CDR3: TGCAGTGCTAGGTCGCAGAGCTCCTATAATTCACCCCTCCACTTT. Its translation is CSARSQSSYNSPLHF.

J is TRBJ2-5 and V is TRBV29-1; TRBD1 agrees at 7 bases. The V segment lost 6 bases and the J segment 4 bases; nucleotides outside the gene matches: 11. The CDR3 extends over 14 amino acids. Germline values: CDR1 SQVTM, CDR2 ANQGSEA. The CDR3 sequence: CSVGDTGDVETQYF. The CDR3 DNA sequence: TGCAGCGTGGGGGATACAGGGGACGTAGAGACCCAGTACTTC.

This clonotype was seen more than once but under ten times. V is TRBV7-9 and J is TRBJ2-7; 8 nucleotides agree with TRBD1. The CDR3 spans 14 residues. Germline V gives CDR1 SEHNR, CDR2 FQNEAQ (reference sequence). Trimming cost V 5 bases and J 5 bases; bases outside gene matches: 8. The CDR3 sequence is CASSVRQGSHEQYF. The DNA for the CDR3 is TGTGCCAGCAGCGTCCGACAGGGGAGTCACGAGCAGTACTTC.

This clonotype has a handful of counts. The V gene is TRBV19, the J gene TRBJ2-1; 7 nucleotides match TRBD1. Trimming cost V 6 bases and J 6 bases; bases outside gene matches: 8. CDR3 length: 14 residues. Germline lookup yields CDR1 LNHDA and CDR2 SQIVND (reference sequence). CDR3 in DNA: TGTGCCAGTAGACGCCGGGACAGCCTCAATGAGCAGTTCTTC. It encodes CASRRRDSLNEQFF.

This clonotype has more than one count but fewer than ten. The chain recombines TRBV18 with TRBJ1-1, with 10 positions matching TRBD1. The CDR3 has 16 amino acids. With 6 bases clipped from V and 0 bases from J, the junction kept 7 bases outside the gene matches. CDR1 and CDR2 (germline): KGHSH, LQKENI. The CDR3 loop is CASSTTGGLMNTEAFF. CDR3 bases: TGTGCCAGCTCGACGACAGGGGGCCTCATGAACACTGAAGCTTTCTTT. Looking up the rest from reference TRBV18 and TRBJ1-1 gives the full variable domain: NAGVMQNPRHLVRRRGQEARLRCSPMKGHSHVYWYRQLPEEGLKFMVYLQKENIIDESGMPKERFSAEFPKEGPSILRIQQVVRGDSAAYFCASSTTGGLMNTEAFFGQGTRLTVV.

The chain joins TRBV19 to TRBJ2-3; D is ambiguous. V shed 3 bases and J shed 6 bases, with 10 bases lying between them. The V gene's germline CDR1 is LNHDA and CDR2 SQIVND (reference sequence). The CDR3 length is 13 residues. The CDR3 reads CASSILPEDTQYF. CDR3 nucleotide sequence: TGTGCCAGTAGTATTCTTCCGGAGGATACGCAGTATTTT.